The 10 T cell receptor beta chains presented below share a single source sample, sequenced in a study of blood T cell repertoires in COVID-19. Clones were read by immunoSEQ multiplex PCR, and TCRdb kept only the in-frame ones, dropping some. The sample shows around 250,000 clones, 90% of them seen only once. What was sequenced was peripheral blood. All receptors come from a woman aged 60-75 years with COVID-19, enrolled during active disease.

J is TRBJ1-2 and V is TRBV15; D is perhaps TRBD1 (6 bases). CDR1 LNHNV and CDR2 YYDKDF come from the germline V gene (reference sequence). The CDR3 runs 14 residues. V lost 3 bases and J lost 7, with 15 bases in between. This CDR3 reads CATSSDRWPGGYTF. DNA of the CDR3: TGTGCCACCAGCAGCGACAGGTGGCCCGGTGGCTACACCTTC.

This clone was recorded a few times. The chain recombines TRBV9 with TRBJ1-1, with 11 bases fitting TRBD1. J lost 5 bases, V lost 8 bases, and 8 bases had no gene match. CDR1 SGDLS and CDR2 YYNGEE come from the germline V gene. The CDR3 extends over 14 amino acids. The CDR3 nucleotides read TGTGCCAGAGGACAGGGGGCGCGTCAGACTGAAGCTTTCTTT. Translation gives CARGQGARQTEAFF.

CDR3 amino acids: CASKAGGVYNEQFF. CDR3 in DNA: TGTGCCAGTAAAGCGGGGGGGGTCTACAATGAGCAGTTCTTC. The chain recombines TRBV19 with TRBJ2-1, with 10 bases matching TRBD2. After removal of 7 bases from V and 3 bases from J, the junction contained 3 bases not matched to a gene. The CDR3 is made up of 14 amino acids. From germline, CDR1 is LNHDA and CDR2 SQIVND (reference sequence). Full variable domain (remainder filled in from reference TRBV19 and TRBJ2-1): DGGITQSPKYLFRKEGQNVTLSCEQNLNHDAMYWYRQDPGQGLRLIYYSQIVNDFQKGDIAEGYSVSREKKESFPLTVTSAQKNPTAFYLCASKAGGVYNEQFFGPGTRLTVL.

The rearrangement links TRBV7-2 to TRBJ1-1; D is unresolved. CDR3 length: 16 amino acids. The germline V gene has CDR1 SGHTA and CDR2 FQGNSA. With 3 bases removed from V and 4 bases from J, the gap between germline ends came to 18 bases. The CDR3 DNA sequence: TGTGCCAGCAGCTTTTGGGCAGACCCTTTGGGCACTGAAGCTTTCTTT. It codes for CASSFWADPLGTEAFF.

J is TRBJ2-2 and V is TRBV6-2 or TRBV6-3, with 11 positions matching TRBD1. There are 17 residues in the CDR3. CDR1 MNHEY and CDR2 SVGEGT come from the germline V gene. V trimming: 2 bases; J trimming: 2 bases; junction bases outside the gene matches: 4. The chain's CDR3 is CASSYGTGGGNTGELFF. CDR3 sequence (DNA): TGTGCCAGCAGTTACGGGACAGGGGGAGGTAACACCGGGGAGCTGTTTTTT.

V gene TRBV3-1 (or the pseudogene TRBV3-2) combines with J gene TRBJ1-3; no reliable D call. CDR3 size: 16 residues. Trimming took 0 bases from V and 0 from J, leaving 9 bases between them. The germline V gene encodes CDR1 LGHDT and CDR2 YNNKEL (reference sequence). The CDR3 DNA follows: TGTGCCAGCAGCCAAGATGGCAGGCCCTCTGGAAACACCATATATTTT. It translates to CASSQDGRPSGNTIYF.

In DNA, the CDR3 is TGTGCCAGCAGCTTCGGAGGCATCTCTGGAAACACCATATATTTT. Its protein product is CASSFGGISGNTIYF. The chain combines TRBV7-2 with TRBJ1-3; D gene uncertain. Per the germline V gene, CDR1 is SGHTA and CDR2 is FQGNSA. The CDR3 is 15 residues long. Trimming took 3 bases from V and 0 from J, leaving 9 bases between them.

The chain has TRBV9 and TRBJ1-2; TRBD1 aligns across 10 bases. After removal of 3 bases from V and 3 bases from J, the junction contained 2 bases not matched to a gene. CDR1 and CDR2 (germline): SGDLS, YYNGEE. The CDR3 is made up of 14 amino acids. The CDR3 region has the DNA TGTGCCAGCAGCGGGGGGACAGGGGACTATGGCTACACCTTC. Translated: CASSGGTGDYGYTF.

The V and J genes are TRBV3-1 (or the pseudogene TRBV3-2) and TRBJ1-5, with 9 bases lining up with TRBD1. CDR3 length: 16 residues. V lost 1 base, J lost 10 bases, and 11 bases stayed unmatched. Germline V gene data show CDR1 as LGHDT and CDR2 as YNNKEL (reference sequence). CDR3 DNA sequence: TGTGCCAGCAGCCAAGTTTTGGGACAGGGCTATCGTCCCCAGCATTTT. As protein: CASSQVLGQGYRPQHF.

The chain joins TRBV6-2 or TRBV6-3 to TRBJ2-7; tentatively, D is TRBD2 (6 bases). The V gene's germline CDR1 is MNHEY and CDR2 SVGEGT. V shed 2 bases and J shed 1 base, with 12 bases lying between them. The CDR3 consists of 15 residues. CDR3: CASSYPGTGSYEQYF. The CDR3 DNA reads as TGTGCCAGCAGTTACCCCGGGACTGGTTCCTACGAGCAGTACTTC.